Shown below are 28 T cell receptor beta chains from a single sample sequenced in a study of blood T cell repertoires in COVID-19. Using immunoSEQ multiplex PCR, the repertoire was profiled, and TCRdb retains in-frame clones only, with some absent. Among more than 85,000 clones listed, 81% were seen once. The sequenced sample consisted of peripheral blood. These receptor sequences come from a woman aged 70-85 years with acute or convalescent COVID-19.

The V call is TRBV5-1, the J call TRBJ1-2, with TRBD1 matching 12 bases. Germline V gene lookup returns CDR1 SGHRS and CDR2 YFSETQ. J gave up 8 bases and V 5 bases, and 16 bases lay outside the gene matches. The CDR3 covers 17 residues. The CDR3 protein is CASRGGTGGQRQDGYTF. CDR3 bases: TGCGCCAGCAGGGGTGGGACAGGGGGCCAAAGGCAGGACGGCTACACCTTC.

This rearrangement joins TRBV9 to TRBJ2-1; TRBD2 matches 9 bases. The germline CDR1 and CDR2 sequences are SGDLS and YYNGEE. J lost 5 bases, V lost 2 bases, and 2 bases had no gene match. CDR3 size: 14 residues. In DNA form, the CDR3 reads TGTGCCAGCAGCGTCGGCGGGAGGGACAATGAGCAGTTCTTC. Translation: CASSVGGRDNEQFF.

V gene TRBV6-1 combines with J gene TRBJ2-7; TRBD2 matches 8 bases. With 3 bases clipped from V and 3 bases from J, the junction kept 13 bases outside the gene matches. The length of the CDR3 is 17 residues. Per germline, CDR1 MNHNS and CDR2 SASEGT. In DNA form, the CDR3 reads TGTGCCAGCAGTGACGGGGGGGGCAGCTCTTTCGGCTACGAGCAGTACTTC. Translating it yields CASSDGGGSSFGYEQYF.

The DNA for the CDR3 is TGTGCCAGTAGTATTTTTCCCGACAGGGGGCGTCAAGAGACCCAGTACTTC. As protein: CASSIFPDRGRQETQYF. This sequence joins TRBV19 and TRBJ2-5; 10 nucleotides line up with TRBD1. The CDR3 length is 17 residues. V was clipped by 3 bases and J by 2 bases; unmatched bases: 9. The V gene's germline CDR1 is LNHDA and CDR2 SQIVND (reference sequence).

This chain links TRBV7-9 with TRBJ2-2, with D possibly matching TRBD2 (6 bases). Germline V gene data show CDR1 as SEHNR and CDR2 as FQNEAQ (reference sequence). V was trimmed by 6 bases and J by 7 bases, leaving 15 bases between them. This CDR3 spans 14 amino acids. The CDR3 coding sequence is TGTGCCAGCAGACTCCCGGGAGCCCGCGGGGAGCTGTTTTTT. It yields the protein CASRLPGARGELFF.

The V and J genes are TRBV27 and TRBJ1-6, with 7 bases aligning to TRBD1. The germline gives CDR1 MNHEY, CDR2 SMNVEV (reference sequence). CDR3 length: 14 amino acids. V was clipped by 6 bases and J by 3 bases; unmatched bases: 2. The CDR3 DNA reads as TGTGCCAGCAGAGGGACAGACTATAATTCACCCCTCCACTTT. This translates into CASRGTDYNSPLHF.

The chain has TRBV29-1 and TRBJ2-7, with 7 bases aligning to TRBD2. Per the germline V gene, CDR1 is SQVTM and CDR2 is ANQGSEA. The trim removed 1 base at V and 0 bases at J, leaving 3 bases unmatched. This CDR3 has 14 amino acids. CDR3 bases: TGCAGCGTTGAAGGGGGGGGGAGCTCCTACGAGCAGTACTTC. This gives the protein CSVEGGGSSYEQYF.

V is TRBV15 and J is TRBJ1-1; the D is unclear. CDR3 length: 13 amino acids. Germline V lookup: CDR1 LNHNV, CDR2 YYDKDF (reference sequence). V lost 6 bases to trimming and J lost 6 bases, with 14 bases between them. CDR3 bases: TGTGCCACCAGTCACGTGAGGCGGGCTGAAGCTTTCTTT. Its translation: CATSHVRRAEAFF.

J is TRBJ2-3 and V is TRBV15; D remains ambiguous. The ends were cut back, 1 base at V and 0 bases at J, with 5 bases in the middle. Germline V gene sequence: CDR1 LNHNV, CDR2 YYDKDF (reference sequence). The CDR3 runs to 14 residues. CDR3 bases: TGTGCCACCAGCAGAGCCGGGAGCACAGATACGCAGTATTTT. It codes for CATSRAGSTDTQYF.

The chain carries TRBV6-4 and TRBJ2-1, with TRBD2 as a possible D gene (5 bases). Germline-derived CDR1 and CDR2 are MRHNA and SNTAGT. Trimming shortened V by 4 bases and J by 9 bases, and 16 bases separated the two germline ends. The CDR3 runs 14 residues. The CDR3 loop is CASSVSGTRSEQFF. The CDR3 DNA follows: TGTGCCAGCAGTGTGTCGGGAACCCGTAGTGAGCAGTTCTTC.

J is TRBJ2-7 and V is TRBV2; no definite D call. Germline V CDR1 and CDR2: SNHLY, FYNNEI. The V gene lost 10 bases and the J gene lost 2 bases, with 6 bases spanning the gap. The CDR3 totals 10 residues. The CDR3: CATRAYEQYF. The CDR3 DNA reads as TGTGCCACCCGGGCCTACGAGCAGTACTTC.

This clone was counted only a few times. The V and J genes are TRBV19 and TRBJ1-5; no reliable D call. V gave up 7 bases and J gave up 0 bases, with 19 bases separating them. Germline V gene lookup returns CDR1 LNHDA and CDR2 SQIVND (reference sequence). The CDR3 is 17 residues long. CDR3 in amino acids: CASILVHSRISNQPQHF. CDR3 in DNA: TGTGCCAGTATCCTCGTTCATTCGAGGATTAGCAATCAGCCCCAGCATTTT.

The CDR3: CASSLDPSSYEQYF. DNA for the CDR3: TGTGCCAGCAGCTTAGATCCGAGCTCCTACGAGCAGTACTTC. The V gene is TRBV11-2, the J gene TRBJ2-7, with no clear D. V was trimmed by 0 bases and J by 0 bases, leaving 6 bases between them. The CDR3 extends over 14 amino acids. Germline CDR1 and CDR2: SGHAT and FQNNGV.

This clone appeared a few times. The chain carries TRBV5-1 and TRBJ2-7; weak D call: TRBD1 (6 bases). CDR3 size: 13 residues. Trimming stripped 7 bases from V and 0 bases from J, with 11 bases between. Germline CDR1 is SGHRS and CDR2 is YFSETQ. The CDR3 bases are TGCGCCAGCCAACAGGGCCACTCCTACGAGCAGTACTTC. Translated: CASQQGHSYEQYF.

This clone showed up just a few times. At the DNA level, this CDR3 is encoded by other sequences in the same sample as well. V and J are TRBV7-2 and TRBJ2-5, with TRBD2 as a possible D gene (6 bases). CDR1 and CDR2 (germline): SGHTA, FQGNSA. The CDR3 consists of 14 residues. Trimming removed 2 bases from V and 1 base from J, with 8 bases in between. The CDR3 loop is CASSLLGGQETQYF. DNA of the CDR3: TGTGCCAGCAGCTTATTGGGGGGCCAAGAGACCCAGTACTTC.

The J gene is TRBJ2-3, the V gene TRBV9; no definite D call. The germline gives CDR1 SGDLS, CDR2 YYNGEE. Trimming left V 3 bases short and J 3 bases short, with 5 bases between. The CDR3 length is 12 residues. The CDR3 DNA is TGTGCCAGCAGCGCAATGACAGATACGCAGTATTTT. It encodes CASSAMTDTQYF.

The chain carries TRBV3-1 (or the pseudogene TRBV3-2) and TRBJ1-3; the match to TRBD1 covers 7 bases. Germline CDR1 LGHDT, CDR2 YNNKEL (reference sequence). The J segment lost 4 bases and the V segment lost 4 bases, leaving 7 bases of the junction unmatched. The CDR3 consists of 15 residues. The CDR3 DNA sequence: TGTGCCAGCAGCCCCTCTTCGGGACAGGGAAACACCATATATTTT. This translates into CASSPSSGQGNTIYF.

The chain is built from TRBV19 and TRBJ2-1; 14 positions match TRBD2. This CDR3 is built from 16 residues. The ends lost 3 bases at V and 8 bases at J; junction bases unmatched: 6. Germline values: CDR1 LNHDA, CDR2 SQIVND (reference sequence). Here the CDR3 reads CASSMAGTSGSYEQFF. In nucleotides, the CDR3 is TGTGCCAGTAGTATGGCCGGGACTAGCGGGAGTTATGAGCAGTTCTTC.

This chain uses TRBV9 with TRBJ2-1, with 9 bases fitting TRBD1. The V segment lost 4 bases and the J segment 9 bases; nucleotides outside the gene matches: 14. The CDR3 is 16 residues long. Germline assignment: CDR1 SGDLS and CDR2 YYNGEE. The CDR3 DNA reads as TGTGCCAGCAGCTCACTATTGGGACAGGGTTATGTTGAGCAGTTCTTC. As protein: CASSSLLGQGYVEQFF.

The rearrangement uses TRBV19 and TRBJ1-5; tentatively, D is TRBD1 (5 bases). The length of the CDR3 is 15 residues. Germline V CDR1 and CDR2: LNHDA, SQIVND (reference sequence). Trimming shortened V by 1 base and J by 7 bases, and 14 bases separated the two germline ends. Here the CDR3 DNA reads TGTGCCAGTAGTATAGTGTCCGGGTGGGGCCAGCCCCAGCATTTT. This translates into CASSIVSGWGQPQHF.

The chain is built from TRBV6-2 or TRBV6-3 and TRBJ1-2; perhaps TRBD1 as D (5 bases). The V end was cut by 2 bases, the J end by 8 bases, with 18 bases between. The CDR3 spans 15 residues. Per the germline V gene, CDR1 is MNHEY and CDR2 is SVGEGT. As DNA, the CDR3 is TGTGCCAGCAGTTACCAGGGAGGTCAAGGCGGCGGCTACACCTTC. This sequence encodes CASSYQGGQGGGYTF.

This clone was seen only a few times. This sequence joins TRBV18 and TRBJ1-3, with 8 bases fitting TRBD1. Germline V gives CDR1 KGHSH, CDR2 LQKENI. J lost 4 bases, V lost 1 base, and 6 bases had no gene match. The CDR3 is 16 amino acids. In DNA form, the CDR3 reads TGTGCCAGCTCACCACGTCCGGGACAGGAGGGAAACACCATATATTTT. Protein sequence: CASSPRPGQEGNTIYF.

This chain uses TRBV25-1 with TRBJ1-2; TRBD1 matches at 7 bases. With V trimmed by 2 bases and J by 8 bases, 5 bases remained unmatched. Per germline, CDR1 MGHDK and CDR2 SYGVNS. This CDR3 spans 13 amino acids. The CDR3 reads CASSEGQARGYTF. The CDR3, as DNA: TGTGCCAGCAGTGAAGGACAGGCTCGCGGCTACACCTTC.

The genes are TRBV24-1 and TRBJ2-1, with TRBD1 identical over 10 bases. The germline CDR1 and CDR2 sequences are KGHDR and SFDVKD. J lost 8 bases, V lost 5 bases, and 14 bases had no gene match. The CDR3 runs 17 residues. This CDR3 reads CATSVPSPGQGLDEQFF. The CDR3 nucleotides read TGTGCCACCAGTGTCCCATCCCCGGGACAGGGGTTGGATGAGCAGTTCTTC.

This chain uses TRBV12-5 with TRBJ1-5; D remains ambiguous. CDR1 and CDR2 from the germline V gene are LGHNT and FRNRAP. The CDR3 totals 13 residues. Deletions cut 1 base from V and 7 bases from J, with 8 bases between. The chain's CDR3 is CASGLAGSQPQHF. The CDR3 DNA sequence: TGTGCTAGTGGTTTGGCGGGGTCCCAGCCCCAGCATTTT.

The chain links TRBV7-9 to TRBJ2-7, with D tentatively TRBD1 (6 bases). The CDR3 loop spans 14 amino acids. The V gene lost 5 bases and the J gene lost 7 bases, with 18 bases spanning the gap. CDR1 and CDR2 from the germline V gene are SEHNR and FQNEAQ (reference sequence). CDR3 nucleotides: TGTGCCAGCAGCCCCAATCTCCAGGGGAAAGAGCAGTACTTC. Translating it yields CASSPNLQGKEQYF.

The chain is built from TRBV19 and TRBJ2-3; 7 nucleotides agree with TRBD1. Trimming took 7 bases from V and 3 from J; bases not matched to a gene: 19. The CDR3 spans 18 residues. Germline V gene data show CDR1 as LNHDA and CDR2 as SQIVND (reference sequence). CDR3: CASTQTGPIRDQTDTQYF. CDR3 sequence (DNA): TGTGCCAGTACCCAGACAGGGCCGATCCGGGACCAAACAGATACGCAGTATTTT.

The chain couples TRBV4-3 to TRBJ1-4; D unresolved. Germline CDR1 is LGHNA and CDR2 is YSLEER. The V gene lost 2 bases and the J gene lost 7 bases, with 20 bases spanning the gap. This CDR3 contains 17 residues. CDR3 DNA: TGCGCCAGCAGCCAACTTTCGTCGGGGAGCGGGAGTGAAAAACTGTTTTTT. This gives the protein CASSQLSSGSGSEKLFF.